A selection of T cell receptor beta chains follows, all from one sample in a study of control samples from healthy donors and cancer patients. Only in-frame clones appear in the TCRdb table, and some are missing; sequencing was by immunoSEQ multiplex PCR. Of roughly 100,000 clones in the sample, roughly 94% were seen once. Source material: blood. The receptors here all came from a woman between 18 and 30 years old in good health. Both conserved end residues are part of each CDR3. Each record gives: clone size, V gene, D gene, J gene, CDR3 DNA, CDR3 protein. D genes are given only for firm matches. Size is stated for part of the rows, as once, few or many counts, or as a class when the clone is expanded.

.,TRBV3-1/TRBV3-2,TRBD2,TRBJ2-3,TGTGCCAGCAGCCCCCTTACTAGCGGAACTAGCACAGATACGCAGTATTTT,CASSPLTSGTSTDTQYF
.,TRBV30,TRBD1,TRBJ2-7,TGTGCCTGGAGTGACCGCCCCGGGACAGGGAACTACGAGCAGTACTTC,CAWSDRPGTGNYEQYF
once,TRBV4-1,TRBD2,TRBJ2-7,TGCGCCAGCAGCCAATCGCAATTCACGGGACTAATACTCTACGAGCAGTACTTC,CASSQSQFTGLILYEQYF
.,TRBV11-2,TRBD1,TRBJ2-5,TGTGCCAGCAGCTTAGGGACAGGTCATGAGACCCAGTACTTC,CASSLGTGHETQYF
.,TRBV6-5,TRBD1,TRBJ2-2,TGTGCCAGCAGGGCGGCGGGACAGGGGAACGGGGAGCTGTTTTTT,CASRAAGQGNGELFF
.,TRBV4-3,.,TRBJ2-2,TGCGCCAGCAGCCCTCGCGGCAGCCCCACCGGGGAGCTGTTTTTT,CASSPRGSPTGELFF
.,TRBV7-3,.,TRBJ2-1,TGTGCCAGCAGCTTATACGGCCCGAGCTCCTACAATGAGCAGTTCTTC,CASSLYGPSSYNEQFF
.,TRBV29-1,.,TRBJ1-4,TGCAGCGTTGAAGGAGGGCTTGCAACTAATGAAAAACTGTTTTTT,CSVEGGLATNEKLFF
.,TRBV9,.,TRBJ1-2,TGTGCCAGCAGCGCCCGGGACATCAACTATGGCTACACCTTC,CASSARDINYGYTF
.,TRBV24-1,.,TRBJ2-1,TGTGCCACCAGTGATTTCGGGGAGGCTGAGCAGTTCTTC,CATSDFGEAEQFF
.,TRBV4-3,.,TRBJ1-2,TGCGCCAGCAGCCAAGAACAGGGAACTAACTATGGCTACACCTTC,CASSQEQGTNYGYTF
.,TRBV5-4,.,TRBJ1-1,TGTGCCAGCAGCCGTGGGGGGCCGGTGAACACTGAAGCTTTCTTT,CASSRGGPVNTEAFF
.,TRBV3-1/TRBV3-2,TRBD2,TRBJ2-1,TGTGCCAGCAGCTCACGACTAGCGGGAGTTCCCTGCGAGTTCTTC,CASSSRLAGVPCEFF
.,TRBV7-9,TRBD1,TRBJ1-2,TGTGCCAGCAGCCGACAAGGGACAGGGGCCTATGGCTACACCTTC,CASSRQGTGAYGYTF